One and the same sample provided the 25 T cell receptor beta chains below, sequenced in a study of shared clonotypes between healthy human individuals. Sequencing was performed with immunoSEQ multiplex PCR; in TCRdb, only in-frame clones are kept and a portion is missing. The sample yields 1.6 million or so clones, approximately 98.5% seen once. Sequencing input: naive CD4+ T cells sorted from blood. The subset was: CD45RA+ positively selected. The receptors come from a man in his thirties or forties in good health.

In the case of this clone: Different DNA sequences within this sample yield the same CDR3. The rearrangement uses TRBV30 and TRBJ1-1; D not certain. Trimming shortened V by 2 bases and J by 0 bases, and 7 bases separated the two germline ends. Germline V gene sequence: CDR1 GTSNPN, CDR2 SVGIG (reference sequence). CDR3 length equals 13 residues. DNA of the CDR3: TGTGCCTGGAGTCGCGGCTTGAACACTGAAGCTTTCTTT. This gives the protein CAWSRGLNTEAFF. Full variable domain (rest looked up from reference TRBV30 and TRBJ1-1): SQTIHQWPATLVQPVGSPLSLECTVEGTSNPNLYWYRQAAGRGLQLLFYSVGIGQISSEVPQNLSASRPQDRQFILSSKKLLLSDSGFYLCAWSRGLNTEAFFGQGTRLTVV.

The rearrangement links TRBV7-2 to TRBJ1-1; D is undetermined. The germline V gene has CDR1 SGHTA and CDR2 FQGNSA. The CDR3 loop spans 15 amino acids. Trimming cost V 5 bases and J 4 bases, with 17 bases left between them. The CDR3 DNA sequence: TGTGCCAGCAGCGCCGGACGGGCCTGGGGCACTGAAGCTTTCTTT. This translates into CASSAGRAWGTEAFF.

The rearrangement links TRBV29-1 to TRBJ2-5, with TRBD1 matching over 7 bases. The germline CDR1 and CDR2 sequences are SQVTM and ANQGSEA. V lost 6 bases to trimming and J lost 3 bases; unmatched junction nucleotides: 4. The CDR3 is 12 residues long. The CDR3 protein is CSVLTGEETQYF. The CDR3 coding sequence is TGCAGCGTCCTCACAGGGGAAGAGACCCAGTACTTC.

This clone appeared a single time. The genes are TRBV5-4 and TRBJ2-7; D is unresolved. Trimming pared 6 bases from V and 0 bases from J, leaving 7 bases between. Germline V lookup: CDR1 SGHNT, CDR2 YYREEE (reference sequence). The CDR3 covers 12 residues. CDR3 DNA sequence: TGTGCCAGCACCGCGGACTCCTACGAGCAGTACTTC. Protein product: CASTADSYEQYF.

V usage is TRBV29-1 and J usage is TRBJ1-1, with D perhaps matching TRBD1 (5 bases). The CDR3 has 13 residues. CDR1 SQVTM and CDR2 ANQGSEA come from the germline V gene. Trimming removed 3 bases at V and 5 bases at J, with 13 bases between. In DNA, the CDR3 is TGCAGCGTTGAGGGACCGGGGGTTACTGAAGCTTTCTTT. The encoded protein is CSVEGPGVTEAFF.

As to this clone: A junction end diverges from the germline sequence, so it may reflect a read error. In DNA form, the CDR3 reads TGTGCTAGCAGCCCGCCTAGCGGGAGTAGGACCGGGGAGCTGTTTTTT. Translated, it gives CASSPPSGSRTGELFF. The gene calls are TRBV7-7 and TRBJ2-2; 10 nucleotides align to TRBD2. The CDR3 is 16 amino acids. Germline V gives CDR1 SSHAT, CDR2 FNYEAQ (reference sequence).

The chain has TRBV29-1 and TRBJ2-1, with a weak D call TRBD2 (6 bases). CDR3 length: 12 amino acids. Trimming stripped 7 bases from V and 6 bases from J, with 13 bases between. CDR1 and CDR2 (germline): SQVTM, ANQGSEA. CDR3 sequence (DNA): TGCAGCGGCGGGACTTTCGGCAATGAGCAGTTCTTC. Residues: CSGGTFGNEQFF.

This sequence joins TRBV27 and TRBJ2-7, with D uncertain. Germline loops: CDR1 MNHEY, CDR2 SMNVEV (reference sequence). V gave up 2 bases and J gave up 6 bases, with 14 bases separating them. CDR3 length equals 14 residues. The CDR3 sequence is CASSLKPWTAEQYF. As DNA, the CDR3 is TGTGCCAGCAGTTTAAAACCCTGGACGGCCGAGCAGTACTTC.

The chain links TRBV15 to TRBJ1-1, with D perhaps TRBD1 (5 bases). The CDR3 totals 15 residues. V lost 0 bases, J lost 6 bases, and 14 bases lay in between. Per the germline V gene, CDR1 is LNHNV and CDR2 is YYDKDF (reference sequence). DNA for the CDR3: TGTGCCACCAGCAGAGATAGCTCAGGGAGATCTGAAGCTTTCTTT. Translated, it gives CATSRDSSGRSEAFF.

This chain joins TRBV9 and TRBJ2-5, with D tentatively TRBD1 (7 bases). V dropped 4 bases and J dropped 5 bases, with 24 bases sitting between them. Per the germline V gene, CDR1 is SGDLS and CDR2 is YYNGEE. The CDR3 covers 17 residues. This chain's CDR3 is CASSSTRDSNLAETQYF. CDR3 sequence (DNA): TGTGCCAGCAGCTCGACCCGGGACAGTAACCTAGCGGAGACCCAGTACTTC.

Only one count was recorded for this clone. The chain couples TRBV28 to TRBJ1-4; 7 bases align to TRBD1. J gave up 8 bases and V 6 bases, and 9 bases lay outside the gene matches. This CDR3 region has 14 residues. Germline-derived CDR1 and CDR2 are MDHEN and SYDVKM. This CDR3 is CASSLTGVGEKLFF. For the CDR3, the DNA is TGTGCCAGCAGCCTTACAGGGGTTGGAGAAAAACTGTTTTTT.

J is TRBJ2-1 and V is TRBV7-3; 10 bases are a match to TRBD2. Germline V gene lookup returns CDR1 SGHTA and CDR2 FQGTGA. The CDR3 extends over 15 amino acids. The ends lost 4 bases at V and 8 bases at J; junction bases unmatched: 8. The DNA for the CDR3 is TGTGCCAGCAGCTCTTCCCTAGCGGGAGTGGATGAGCAGTTCTTC. It yields the protein CASSSSLAGVDEQFF.

Worth noting for this clone: This sample also contains other DNA sequences that code for the same CDR3. The V call is TRBV11-3, the J call TRBJ2-3; TRBD2 is a possible D gene (6 bases). Trimming took off 1 base at V and 0 bases at J, with 8 bases between the two ends. Germline V gene sequence: CDR1 SGHNT, CDR2 YENEEA. This CDR3 spans 15 amino acids. The CDR3 reads CASSLGGASTDTQYF. The CDR3 bases are TGTGCCAGCAGCTTAGGCGGGGCAAGCACAGATACGCAGTATTTT.

The rearrangement uses TRBV9 and TRBJ2-2; TRBD2 matches 8 bases. Trimming cost V 4 bases and J 6 bases; bases outside gene matches: 17. The germline V gene encodes CDR1 SGDLS and CDR2 YYNGEE. The CDR3 extends over 18 amino acids. This CDR3 is CASSPLTGGSSHAGELFF. Written as DNA, the CDR3 is TGTGCCAGCAGCCCCCTGACGGGGGGGAGTTCGCACGCCGGGGAGCTGTTTTTT.

The rearrangement uses TRBV18 and TRBJ1-1; D possibly corresponds to TRBD1 (5 bases). This CDR3 region has 17 residues. V was trimmed by 1 base and J by 5 bases, leaving 20 bases between them. The V gene's germline CDR1 is KGHSH and CDR2 LQKENI. CDR3: CASSPRRGVGTTTEAFF. In DNA form, the CDR3 reads TGTGCCAGCTCACCACGGAGAGGTGTTGGGACCACTACTGAAGCTTTCTTT.

This clone was detected once. The junction and the germline gene differ at one end; a read error may be behind it. V is TRBV18 and J is TRBJ1-2, with a tentative D call TRBD1 (6 bases). Germline V CDR1 and CDR2: KGHSH, LQKENI. The CDR3 length is 12 residues. The CDR3 DNA follows: TGTGCCAGCTCACCATTGCAGGGGAGATGTCGCTTC. This gives the protein CASSPLQGRCRF. The full variable domain, in which reference TRBV18 and TRBJ1-2 provide the parts outside the CDR3, is NAGVMQNPRHLVRRRGQEARLRCSPMKGHSHVYWYRQLPEEGLKFMVYLQKENIIDESGMPKERFSAEFPKEGPSILRIQQVVRGDSAAYFCASSPLQGRCRFGSGTRLTVV.

The chain combines TRBV6-1 with TRBJ2-2, with D perhaps TRBD2 (5 bases). This CDR3 is 15 amino acids long. Germline V gene sequence: CDR1 MNHNS, CDR2 SASEGT. V lost 1 base to trimming and J lost 5 bases, with 11 bases between them. The CDR3 reads CASSEGRSWTGELFF. The CDR3 DNA is TGTGCCAGCAGTGAAGGGAGGTCTTGGACCGGGGAGCTGTTTTTT.

This chain joins TRBV5-6 and TRBJ1-2; 7 bases agree with TRBD1. The V and J ends lost 4 bases and 8 bases, in that order; junction bases with no gene match: 5. Germline lookup yields CDR1 SGHDT and CDR2 YYEEEE. The CDR3 covers 12 residues. Here the CDR3 reads CASSGAGGGYTF. CDR3 bases: TGTGCCAGCAGCGGGGCAGGGGGAGGCTACACCTTC. The variable domain in full, with the rest retrieved from reference TRBV5-6 and TRBJ1-2, is DAGVTQSPTHLIKTRGQQVTLRCSPKSGHDTVSWYQQALGQGPQFIFQYYEEEERQRGNFPDRFSGHQFPNYSSELNVNALLLGDSALYLCASSGAGGGYTFGSGTRLTVV.

V is TRBV7-9 and J is TRBJ1-1; unclear D gene. Trimming removed 0 bases from V and 8 bases from J, with 7 bases in between. The germline V gene has CDR1 SEHNR and CDR2 FQNEAQ (reference sequence). This CDR3 is 12 amino acids long. The CDR3 is CASSLAAEEAFF. For the CDR3, the DNA is TGTGCCAGCAGCTTAGCGGCCGAAGAAGCTTTCTTT.

The V and J genes are TRBV7-2 and TRBJ1-2; no clear D. Trimming took 1 base from V and 0 from J, leaving 15 bases between them. The germline V gene encodes CDR1 SGHTA and CDR2 FQGNSA. The CDR3 extends over 17 amino acids. CDR3: CASSLVTLVTTNYGYTF. CDR3 DNA: TGTGCCAGCAGCTTAGTAACTCTCGTCACGACTAACTATGGCTACACCTTC.

V and J are TRBV9 and TRBJ1-1; TRBD1 might be the D (5 bases). CDR1 and CDR2 from the germline V gene are SGDLS and YYNGEE. The CDR3 length is 16 residues. The ends were cut back, 0 bases at V and 5 bases at J, with 17 bases in the middle. The CDR3 loop is CASSVVGGVSETEAFF. In DNA, the CDR3 is TGTGCCAGCAGCGTAGTTGGGGGAGTAAGTGAAACTGAAGCTTTCTTT.

This clone appeared once. The chain has TRBV15 and TRBJ2-7; 8 positions match TRBD2. This CDR3 region has 15 residues. V was pared by 5 bases and J by 3 bases, with 9 bases of the junction left unmatched. In germline, CDR1 is LNHNV, CDR2 YYDKDF (reference sequence). The CDR3 DNA reads TGTGCCACCAGCCCGAGGGAAGCGGGAGTCTACGAGCAGTACTTC. Amino acids: CATSPREAGVYEQYF.

V gene TRBV10-3 combines with J gene TRBJ2-2, with 9 bases that match TRBD1. Trimming cost V 10 bases and J 3 bases; bases outside gene matches: 9. Germline V lookup: CDR1 ENHRY, CDR2 SYGVKD. CDR3 size: 15 residues. CDR3 amino acids: CATRTGVGDTGELFF. The CDR3 nucleotides read TGTGCCACTCGGACAGGGGTAGGGGACACCGGGGAGCTGTTTTTT.

The CDR3 region is CASRSRGENQPQHF. The CDR3 bases are TGTGCCAGCAGAAGCAGGGGGGAGAATCAGCCCCAGCATTTT. The chain has TRBV6-1 and TRBJ1-5, with 7 bases fitting TRBD1. Germline V lookup: CDR1 MNHNS, CDR2 SASEGT. The CDR3 is 14 amino acids. Trimming removed 6 bases from V and 4 bases from J; junction bases left unmatched: 6.

CDR3 loop: CASSYSGTTTYEQYF. CDR3 nucleotide sequence: TGTGCCAGCAGTTACTCTGGGACTACAACCTACGAGCAGTACTTC. The J gene is TRBJ2-7, the V gene TRBV6-5; 7 positions agree with TRBD2. CDR1 is MNHEY and CDR2 is SVGAGI in the germline V gene. After removal of 0 bases from V and 2 bases from J, the junction contained 4 bases not matched to a gene. There are 15 residues in the CDR3.